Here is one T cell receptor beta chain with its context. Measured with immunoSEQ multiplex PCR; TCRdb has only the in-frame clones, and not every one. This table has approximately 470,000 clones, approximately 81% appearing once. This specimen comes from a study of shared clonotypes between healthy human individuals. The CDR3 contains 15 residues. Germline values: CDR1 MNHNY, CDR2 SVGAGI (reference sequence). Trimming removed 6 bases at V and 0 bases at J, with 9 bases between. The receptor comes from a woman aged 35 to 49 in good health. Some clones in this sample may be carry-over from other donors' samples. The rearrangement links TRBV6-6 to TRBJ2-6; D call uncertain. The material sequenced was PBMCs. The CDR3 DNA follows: TGTGCCAGCAGAAGGGAATTCTCTGGGGCCAACGTCCTGACTTTC. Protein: CASRREFSGANVLTF.